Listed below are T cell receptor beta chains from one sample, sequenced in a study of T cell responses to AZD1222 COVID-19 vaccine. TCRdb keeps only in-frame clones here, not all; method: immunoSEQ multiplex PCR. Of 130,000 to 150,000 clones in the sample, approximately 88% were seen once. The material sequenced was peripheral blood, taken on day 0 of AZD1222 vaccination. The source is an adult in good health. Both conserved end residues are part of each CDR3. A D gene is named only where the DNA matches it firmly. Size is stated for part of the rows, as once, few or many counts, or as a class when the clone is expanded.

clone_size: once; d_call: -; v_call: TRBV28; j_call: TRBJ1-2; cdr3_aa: CASSFVQTYGYTF; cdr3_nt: TGTGCCAGCAGTTTTGTCCAGACTTATGGCTACACCTTC
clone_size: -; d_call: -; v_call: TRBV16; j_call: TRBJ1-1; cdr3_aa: CASQLLWGVSIF; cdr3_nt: TGTGCCAGCCAGTTATTATGGGGAGTCTCCATCTTT
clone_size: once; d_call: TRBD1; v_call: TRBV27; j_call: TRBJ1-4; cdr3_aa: CASSPQDRVNEKLFF; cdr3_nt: TGTGCCAGCAGTCCCCAGGACAGGGTTAATGAAAAACTGTTTTTT
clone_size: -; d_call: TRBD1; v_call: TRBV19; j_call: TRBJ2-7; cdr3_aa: CASSLQGAQYEQYF; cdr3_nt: TGTGCCAGTAGCCTTCAGGGGGCGCAGTACGAGCAGTACTTC
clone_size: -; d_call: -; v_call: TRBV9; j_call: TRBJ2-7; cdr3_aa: CASSVASGASYEQYF; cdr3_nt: TGTGCCAGCAGCGTGGCATCTGGAGCTTCCTACGAGCAGTACTTC
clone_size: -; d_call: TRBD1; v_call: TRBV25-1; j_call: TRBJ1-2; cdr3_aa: CASSGTGLRIGYTF; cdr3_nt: TGTGCCAGCAGTGGGACAGGGCTGCGTATTGGCTACACCTTC
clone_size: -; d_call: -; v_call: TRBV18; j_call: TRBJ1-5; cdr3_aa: CASSPEGSRDQPQHF; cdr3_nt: TGTGCCAGCTCACCAGAGGGGTCGAGGGATCAGCCCCAGCATTTT
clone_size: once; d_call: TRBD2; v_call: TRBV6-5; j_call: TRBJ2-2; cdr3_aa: CASSYLAGVGGELFF; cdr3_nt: TGTGCCAGCAGTTACCTAGCGGGGGTTGGCGGGGAGCTGTTTTTT
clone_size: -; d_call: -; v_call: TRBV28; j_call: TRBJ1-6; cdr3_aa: CASSSKGGTDNSPLHF; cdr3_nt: TGTGCCAGCAGTTCCAAAGGGGGGACGGATAATTCACCCCTCCACTTT
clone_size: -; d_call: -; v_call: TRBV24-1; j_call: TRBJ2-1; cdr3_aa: CATSDLGENEQFF; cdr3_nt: TGTGCCACCAGTGATTTGGGGGAGAATGAGCAGTTCTTC
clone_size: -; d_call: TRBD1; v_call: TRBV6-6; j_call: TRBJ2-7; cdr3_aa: CASSPPGSGGSYEQYF; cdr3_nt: TGTGCCAGCAGTCCCCCGGGATCAGGGGGCTCCTACGAGCAGTACTTC
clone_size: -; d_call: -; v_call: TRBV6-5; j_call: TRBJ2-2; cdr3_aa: CAGSRGVNTGELFF; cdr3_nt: TGTGCCGGGTCCCGAGGGGTTAACACCGGGGAGCTGTTTTTT
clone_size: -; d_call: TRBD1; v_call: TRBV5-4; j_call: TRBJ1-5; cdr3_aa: CASSLYGQGGSASNQPQHF; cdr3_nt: TGTGCCAGCAGCTTGTATGGACAGGGGGGATCAGCGAGCAATCAGCCCCAGCATTTT
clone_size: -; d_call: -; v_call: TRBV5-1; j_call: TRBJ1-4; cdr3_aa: CASSLGQYNEKLFF; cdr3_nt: TGCGCCAGCAGCTTGGGACAGTATAATGAAAAACTGTTTTTT
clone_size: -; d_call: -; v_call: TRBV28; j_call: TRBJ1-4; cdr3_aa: CASSLSGTNEKLFF; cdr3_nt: TGTGCCAGCAGTTTAAGTGGGACTAATGAAAAACTGTTTTTT
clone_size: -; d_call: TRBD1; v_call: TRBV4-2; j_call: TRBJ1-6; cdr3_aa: CASSQVQGADSPLHF; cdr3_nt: TGTGCCAGCAGCCAAGTACAGGGGGCTGATTCACCCCTCCACTTT
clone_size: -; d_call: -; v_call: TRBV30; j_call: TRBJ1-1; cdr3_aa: CAWSTDTEAFF; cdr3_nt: TGTGCCTGGAGCACAGACACTGAAGCTTTCTTT
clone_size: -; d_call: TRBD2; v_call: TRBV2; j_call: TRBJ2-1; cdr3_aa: CASGGDYNEQFF; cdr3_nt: TGTGCTAGCGGGGGGGATTACAATGAGCAGTTCTTC
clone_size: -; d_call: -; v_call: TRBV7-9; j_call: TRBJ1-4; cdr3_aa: CATPEAASEKLFF; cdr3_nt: TGTGCCACCCCGGAGGCAGCCAGTGAAAAACTGTTTTTT
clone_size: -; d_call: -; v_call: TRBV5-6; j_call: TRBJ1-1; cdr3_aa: CASSLGHPMNTEAFF; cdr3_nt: TGTGCCAGCAGCCTGGGACACCCCATGAACACTGAAGCTTTCTTT
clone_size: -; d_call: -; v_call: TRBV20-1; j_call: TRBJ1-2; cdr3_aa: CSARDRDGYTF; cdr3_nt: TGCAGTGCTAGAGATCGAGATGGCTACACCTTC
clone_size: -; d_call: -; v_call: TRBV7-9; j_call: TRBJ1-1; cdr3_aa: CASSLVQGGTEAFF; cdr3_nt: TGTGCCAGCAGCTTAGTACAGGGAGGGACTGAAGCTTTCTTT
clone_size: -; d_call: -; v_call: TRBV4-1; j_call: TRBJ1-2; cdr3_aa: CASSQDYTKTYGYTF; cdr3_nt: TGCGCCAGCAGCCAAGATTATACCAAGACCTATGGCTACACCTTC
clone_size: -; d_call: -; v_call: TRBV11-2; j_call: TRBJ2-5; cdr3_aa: CASSPGRDQETQYF; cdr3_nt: TGTGCCAGCAGCCCCGGTCGGGACCAAGAGACCCAGTACTTC
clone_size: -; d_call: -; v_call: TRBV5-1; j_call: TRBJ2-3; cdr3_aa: CASSSRQAGPTDTQYF; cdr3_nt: TGCGCCAGCAGCTCAAGACAGGCGGGTCCCACAGATACGCAGTATTTT
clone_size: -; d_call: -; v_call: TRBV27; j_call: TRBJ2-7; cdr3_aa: CASSLKDSGYEQYF; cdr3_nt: TGTGCCAGCAGTTTAAAAGACAGCGGGTACGAGCAGTACTTC